The 28 T cell receptor beta chains below all came from one sample that was sequenced in a study of T cell clones after liver transplantation. The assay was immunoSEQ multiplex PCR, and TCRdb's table has in-frame clones only and misses some. Of about 75,000 clones in the sample, approximately 80% were seen once. This specimen consisted of CD4+ T cells from blood, obtained 48 months after liver transplant. The receptors were sampled from a human patient who received a liver transplant. Some T cells here may be from the graft donor.

This sequence joins TRBV6-1 and TRBJ2-7; D remains unclear. The germline gives CDR1 MNHNS, CDR2 SASEGT. The CDR3 has 12 amino acids. Trimming shortened V by 11 bases and J by 0 bases, and 11 bases separated the two germline ends. The CDR3 sequence is CAGQASSYEQYF. CDR3 sequence (DNA): TGTGCCGGGCAGGCCTCCTCCTACGAGCAGTACTTC.

The chain couples TRBV6-4 to TRBJ2-2; tentatively, D is TRBD1 (6 bases). Between the trimmed V and J ends, which lost 4 bases and 7 bases, there was a span of 13 bases. Looked up from germline, CDR1 is MRHNA and CDR2 is SNTAGT. CDR3 length equals 14 residues. The CDR3 is CASSAQDRLGELFF. As DNA, the CDR3 is TGTGCCAGCAGTGCCCAGGACAGACTCGGGGAGCTGTTTTTT.

This chain connects TRBV7-9 to TRBJ2-7, with 11 bases identical to TRBD2. Germline V CDR1 and CDR2: SEHNR, FQNEAQ (reference sequence). The CDR3 is made up of 16 amino acids. V lost 5 bases to trimming and J lost 2 bases; unmatched junction nucleotides: 8. For the CDR3, the DNA is TGTGCCAGCAGCCTCACCGGGACTAGCGGTACCTACGAGCAGTACTTC. It translates to CASSLTGTSGTYEQYF.

The chain joins TRBV19 to TRBJ2-7, with TRBD2 matching over 9 bases. Trimming at V came to 0 bases and at J to 3 bases, leaving 3 bases not matched to a gene. Germline values: CDR1 LNHDA, CDR2 SQIVND (reference sequence). This CDR3 is built from 15 residues. CDR3 loop: CASSIEVTSGYEQYF. CDR3 in DNA: TGTGCCAGTAGTATAGAGGTGACTAGCGGCTACGAGCAGTACTTC.

The genes are TRBV18 and TRBJ2-5; unclear D gene. V lost 0 bases and J 4 bases, leaving 9 bases between the germline ends. CDR1 and CDR2 (germline): KGHSH, LQKENI. CDR3 size: 14 residues. The CDR3 reads CASSPPSLRETQYF. CDR3 sequence (DNA): TGTGCCAGCTCACCACCCAGCTTAAGAGAGACCCAGTACTTC.

In its sample, this clone was seen once. The chain is built from TRBV11-2 and TRBJ2-3, with TRBD2 matching over 12 bases. V lost 7 bases and J lost 6; bases outside the gene matches: 5. The germline V gene has CDR1 SGHAT and CDR2 FQNNGV. This CDR3 has 14 residues. DNA for the CDR3: TGTGCCAGCAAACTAGCGGGAGGTTGGGATACGCAGTATTTT. It yields the protein CASKLAGGWDTQYF.

The chain has TRBV11-2 and TRBJ1-1; perhaps TRBD1 as D (6 bases). CDR1 and CDR2 from the germline V gene are SGHAT and FQNNGV. The CDR3 sequence is 16 residues long. The V gene lost 7 bases and the J gene lost 1 base, with 19 bases spanning the gap. The CDR3 here is CASTSYERTENTEAFF. CDR3 DNA sequence: TGTGCCAGCACCTCGTACGAAAGGACAGAGAACACTGAAGCTTTCTTT.

This clone was recorded once. This chain connects TRBV11-2 to TRBJ2-1, with 9 bases identical to TRBD2. CDR1 is SGHAT, CDR2 FQNNGV, per germline. Trimming took 2 bases from V and 16 from J; bases not matched to a gene: 6. The CDR3 extends over 12 amino acids. The CDR3 loop is CASSLSSGASFF. In DNA form, the CDR3 reads TGTGCCAGCAGCTTATCTAGCGGGGCCTCATTCTTC.

The V and J genes are TRBV10-1 and TRBJ2-1, with a possible D match to TRBD1 (7 bases). From germline, CDR1 is WNHNN and CDR2 SYGVQD (reference sequence). This CDR3 is 15 amino acids long. V was pared by 5 bases and J by 4 bases, with 15 bases between. CDR3 in DNA: TGCGCCAGCAGTTTGGGGCAGGGGGGTTACAATGAGCAGTTCTTC. Translating gives CASSLGQGGYNEQFF.

The rearrangement links TRBV7-2 to TRBJ2-7; 10 bases align to TRBD1. J lost 6 bases, V lost 3 bases, and 8 bases had no gene match. This CDR3 is 15 amino acids long. Germline V gene sequence: CDR1 SGHTA, CDR2 FQGNSA. The CDR3 reads CASSFQDRGPGEQYF. The CDR3, as DNA: TGTGCCAGCAGCTTCCAAGACAGGGGGCCGGGCGAGCAGTACTTC.

V and J are TRBV4-2 and TRBJ2-1, with TRBD2 matching over 7 bases. Germline trimming cut 1 base from V and 3 bases from J; bases unmatched to any gene: 3. Germline CDR1 and CDR2: LGHNA and YNFKEQ. CDR3 length equals 15 residues. The CDR3 DNA reads as TGTGCCAGCAGCCAAGTGGAGCGGGACTACAATGAGCAGTTCTTC. It specifies CASSQVERDYNEQFF.

The V gene is TRBV7-2, the J gene TRBJ2-5; no clear D gene. Germline V CDR1 and CDR2: SGHTA, FQGNSA. The CDR3 has 13 residues. Trimming pared 3 bases from V and 6 bases from J, leaving 11 bases between. CDR3 loop: CASSFRDLQTQYF. The CDR3 DNA is TGTGCCAGCAGCTTTAGGGATCTACAGACCCAGTACTTC.

The chain uses TRBV9 and TRBJ2-2; 11 bases fit TRBD2. V lost 3 bases and J lost 1; bases outside the gene matches: 8. The V gene's germline CDR1 is SGDLS and CDR2 YYNGEE. CDR3 length: 18 amino acids. CDR3 protein: CASSARLAGILNTGELFF. CDR3 bases: TGTGCCAGCAGCGCCCGACTAGCGGGAATTCTGAACACCGGGGAGCTGTTTTTT.

This sequence joins TRBV5-5 and TRBJ1-3, with D hard to call. The CDR3 has 16 residues. Germline assignment: CDR1 SGHKS and CDR2 YYEKEE (reference sequence). Trimming stripped 4 bases from V and 0 bases from J, with 14 bases between. This CDR3 is CASSVRYFSSGNTIYF. The CDR3 DNA sequence: TGTGCCAGCAGCGTTCGGTATTTCAGCTCTGGAAACACCATATATTTT.

This clone showed up just once. V and J are TRBV9 and TRBJ2-2, with 8 bases fitting TRBD2. This CDR3 region has 16 residues. CDR1 and CDR2 (germline): SGDLS, YYNGEE. The V gene end was trimmed by 4 bases and the J gene end by 0 bases; junction bases not matched to a gene: 5. CDR3 sequence (DNA): TGTGCCAGCAGCTCCAAGCGGGGGTCGAACACCGGGGAGCTGTTTTTT. It encodes CASSSKRGSNTGELFF. The variable domain in full, completed from reference TRBV9 and TRBJ2-2, reads DSGVTQTPKHLITATGQRVTLRCSPRSGDLSVYWYQQSLDQGLQFLIQYYNGEERAKGNILERFSAQQFPDLHSELNLSSLELGDSALYFCASSSKRGSNTGELFFGEGSRLTVL.

The chain uses TRBV20-1 and TRBJ1-2; no clear D. Looked up from germline, CDR1 is DFQATT and CDR2 is SNEGSKA (reference sequence). The length of the CDR3 is 11 residues. The V end was cut by 0 bases, the J end by 3 bases, with 2 bases between. CDR3 nucleotide sequence: TGCAGTGCTAGAGAGGACTATGGCTACACCTTC. Translating gives CSAREDYGYTF.

This clone was detected only once. The CDR3 coding sequence is TGTGCCAGCAGCTTGATCGCTGGGGATTCCTACAATGAGCAGTTCTTC. As protein: CASSLIAGDSYNEQFF. The V call is TRBV5-8, the J call TRBJ2-1, with D uncertain. The length of the CDR3 is 16 residues. Trimming shortened V by 1 base and J by 1 base, and 12 bases separated the two germline ends. Looked up from germline, CDR1 is SGHTS and CDR2 is YDEGEE.

This clone was detected only a few times. The CDR3 bases are TGTGCCAGCTCACCGTCCAGGAACACCGGGGAGCTGTTTTTT. It translates to CASSPSRNTGELFF. This rearrangement joins TRBV18 to TRBJ2-2; D not resolved. There are 14 residues in the CDR3. The V gene's germline CDR1 is KGHSH and CDR2 LQKENI. V was pared by 3 bases and J by 1 base, with 6 bases between.

J is TRBJ2-1 and V is TRBV29-1, with TRBD2 identical over 7 bases. The V gene's germline CDR1 is SQVTM and CDR2 ANQGSEA. V lost 4 bases and J lost 5; bases outside the gene matches: 5. The CDR3 runs 13 residues. The CDR3 spells CSVVAGVNNEQFF. The CDR3 bases are TGCAGCGTTGTTGCGGGAGTTAACAATGAGCAGTTCTTC.

The rearrangement links TRBV7-3 to TRBJ2-7; 8 nucleotides align to TRBD1. Losses at the gene ends were 4 bases for V and 6 bases for J; bases not matched to a gene: 5. This CDR3 is built from 13 residues. From germline, CDR1 is SGHTA and CDR2 FQGTGA. The CDR3 sequence is CASSSGQGAEQYF. CDR3 bases: TGTGCCAGCAGCTCAGGACAGGGTGCCGAGCAGTACTTC. Filled out from reference TRBV7-3 and TRBJ2-7, the complete variable domain reads GAGVSQTPSNKVTEKGKYVELRCDPISGHTALYWYRQSLGQGPEFLIYFQGTGAADDSGLPNDRFFAVRPEGSVSTLKIQRTERGDSAVYLCASSSGQGAEQYFGPGTRLTVT.

The rearrangement joins TRBV18 to TRBJ1-6, with 9 nucleotides matching TRBD1. Trimming removed 3 bases from V and 8 bases from J; junction bases left unmatched: 8. CDR1 is KGHSH, CDR2 LQKENI, per germline. The CDR3 contains 16 residues. Written as DNA, the CDR3 is TGTGCCAGCTCACCTCTTTTGACAGGGGGAGATTCACCCCTCCACTTT. It specifies CASSPLLTGGDSPLHF.

The chain combines TRBV18 with TRBJ2-1, with 9 nucleotides matching TRBD1. V lost 6 bases and J lost 5; bases outside the gene matches: 8. The CDR3 is 15 residues long. In germline, CDR1 is KGHSH, CDR2 LQKENI. This CDR3 reads CASSPGQGRNNEQFF. The CDR3 bases are TGTGCCAGCTCCCCAGGACAGGGGAGAAACAATGAGCAGTTCTTC.

This clone was counted only a few times. This chain uses TRBV7-6 with TRBJ2-3; D might be TRBD2 (7 bases). CDR3 length: 14 amino acids. The V end lost 6 bases, the J end lost 5 bases, and 15 bases lay between the germline ends. Germline V lookup: CDR1 SGHVS, CDR2 FNYEAQ. The CDR3 DNA follows: TGTGCCAGCAGGCTTGGGGGGGCCGGAGATACGCAGTATTTT. This encodes CASRLGGAGDTQYF.

The chain uses TRBV7-2 and TRBJ1-5; tentatively, D is TRBD1 (6 bases). The germline CDR1 and CDR2 sequences are SGHTA and FQGNSA. This CDR3 is built from 12 residues. Trimming left V 8 bases short and J 7 bases short, with 12 bases between. CDR3 amino acids: CASGDMGQPQHF. DNA for the CDR3: TGTGCCAGCGGGGACATGGGGCAGCCCCAGCATTTT.

The chain employs TRBV19 and TRBJ2-5; unclear D gene. V was pared by 0 bases and J by 7 bases, with 3 bases between. The germline CDR1 and CDR2 sequences are LNHDA and SQIVND (reference sequence). CDR3 length: 11 amino acids. The CDR3 DNA reads as TGTGCCAGTAGTATAGAAGGGACCCAGTACTTC. This translates into CASSIEGTQYF.

The chain uses TRBV5-6 and TRBJ2-5; 12 bases map to TRBD1. Per germline, CDR1 SGHDT and CDR2 YYEEEE. The CDR3 consists of 16 residues. V lost 4 bases to trimming and J lost 5 bases; unmatched junction nucleotides: 9. CDR3 amino acids: CASSQGTGGRLETQYF. In DNA form, the CDR3 reads TGTGCCAGCAGCCAAGGGACAGGGGGCCGGTTGGAGACCCAGTACTTC.

The chain is built from TRBV27 and TRBJ2-7, with 10 bases fitting TRBD2. The CDR3 runs to 16 residues. Germline assignment: CDR1 MNHEY and CDR2 SMNVEV (reference sequence). V lost 6 bases and J lost 5; bases outside the gene matches: 13. The CDR3 DNA is TGTGCCAGCAGCTTAGGCCGGCTAGCGGGAGAAAACGAGCAGTACTTC. The encoded protein is CASSLGRLAGENEQYF.

This chain joins TRBV5-1 and TRBJ2-7, with TRBD2 identical over 7 bases. CDR1 SGHRS and CDR2 YFSETQ come from the germline V gene. The J segment lost 2 bases and the V segment lost 5 bases, leaving 4 bases of the junction unmatched. This CDR3 contains 13 residues. The CDR3 loop is CASRGGETYEQYF. CDR3 DNA: TGCGCCAGCAGGGGGGGGGAAACCTACGAGCAGTACTTC. The entire variable domain, with the rest obtained from reference TRBV5-1 and TRBJ2-7, is as follows: KAGVTQTPRYLIKTRGQQVTLSCSPISGHRSVSWYQQTPGQGLQFLFEYFSETQRNKGNFPGRFSGRQFSNSRSEMNVSTLELGDSALYLCASRGGETYEQYFGPGTRLTVT.